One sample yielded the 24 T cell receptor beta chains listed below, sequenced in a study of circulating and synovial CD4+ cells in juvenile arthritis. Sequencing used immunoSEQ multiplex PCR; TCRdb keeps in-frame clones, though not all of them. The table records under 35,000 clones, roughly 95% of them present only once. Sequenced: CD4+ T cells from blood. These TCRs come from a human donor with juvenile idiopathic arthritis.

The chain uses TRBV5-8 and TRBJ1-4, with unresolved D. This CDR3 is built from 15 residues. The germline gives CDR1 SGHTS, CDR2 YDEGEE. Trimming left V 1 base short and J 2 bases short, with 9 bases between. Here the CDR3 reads CASSLTRTTNEKLFF. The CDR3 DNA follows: TGTGCCAGCAGCTTGACCAGAACCACTAATGAAAAACTGTTTTTT.

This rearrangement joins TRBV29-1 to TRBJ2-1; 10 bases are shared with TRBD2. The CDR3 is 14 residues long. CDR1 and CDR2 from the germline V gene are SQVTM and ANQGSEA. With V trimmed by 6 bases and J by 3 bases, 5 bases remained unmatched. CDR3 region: CSVKAGGHYNEQFF. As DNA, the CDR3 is TGCAGCGTAAAAGCGGGAGGGCACTACAATGAGCAGTTCTTC.

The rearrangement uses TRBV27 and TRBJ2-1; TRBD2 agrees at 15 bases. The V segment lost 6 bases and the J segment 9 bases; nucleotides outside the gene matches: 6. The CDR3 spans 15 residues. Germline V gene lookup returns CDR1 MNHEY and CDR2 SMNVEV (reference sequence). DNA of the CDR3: TGTGCCAGCAGACGGACTAGCGGGAGGGTGGGTGAGCAGTTCTTC. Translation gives CASRRTSGRVGEQFF.

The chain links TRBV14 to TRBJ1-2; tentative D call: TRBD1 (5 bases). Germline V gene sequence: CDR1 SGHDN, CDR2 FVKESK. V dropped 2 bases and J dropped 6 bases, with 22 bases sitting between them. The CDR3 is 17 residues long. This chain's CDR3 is CASSQSYGRGSENGYTF. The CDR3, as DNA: TGTGCCAGCAGCCAATCTTATGGAAGGGGAAGTGAGAATGGCTACACCTTC.

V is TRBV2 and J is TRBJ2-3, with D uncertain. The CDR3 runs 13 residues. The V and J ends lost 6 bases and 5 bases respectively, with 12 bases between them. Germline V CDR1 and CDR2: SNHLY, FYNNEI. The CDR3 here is CASSLSPVDTQYF. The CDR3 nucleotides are TGTGCCAGCAGCCTGTCGCCGGTAGATACGCAGTATTTT.

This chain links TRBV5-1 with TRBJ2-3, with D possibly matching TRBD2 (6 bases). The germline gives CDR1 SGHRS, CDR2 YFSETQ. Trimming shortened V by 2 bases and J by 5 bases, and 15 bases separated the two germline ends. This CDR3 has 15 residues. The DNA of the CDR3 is TGCGCCAGCAGCTTAATGTCGGGAGCCATAGATACGCAGTATTTT. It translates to CASSLMSGAIDTQYF.

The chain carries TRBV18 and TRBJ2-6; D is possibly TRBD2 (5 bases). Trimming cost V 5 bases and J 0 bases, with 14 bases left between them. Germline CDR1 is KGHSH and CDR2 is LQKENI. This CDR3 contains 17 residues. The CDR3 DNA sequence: TGTGCCAGCTCAACGGCGGGCCAATTCTCTGGGGCCAACGTCCTGACTTTC. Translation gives CASSTAGQFSGANVLTF.

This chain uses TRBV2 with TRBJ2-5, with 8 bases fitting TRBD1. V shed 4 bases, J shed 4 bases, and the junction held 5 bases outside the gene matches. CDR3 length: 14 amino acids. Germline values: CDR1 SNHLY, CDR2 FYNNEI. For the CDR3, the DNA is TGTGCCAGCAGTGGAGACAGGGGTGCAGAGACCCAGTACTTC. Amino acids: CASSGDRGAETQYF.

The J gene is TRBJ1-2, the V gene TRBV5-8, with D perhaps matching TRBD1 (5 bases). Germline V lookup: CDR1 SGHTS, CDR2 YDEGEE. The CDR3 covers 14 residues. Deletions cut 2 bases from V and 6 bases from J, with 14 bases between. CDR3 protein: CASSLKGVVHGYTF. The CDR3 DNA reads TGTGCCAGCAGCTTAAAAGGGGTAGTTCATGGCTACACCTTC.

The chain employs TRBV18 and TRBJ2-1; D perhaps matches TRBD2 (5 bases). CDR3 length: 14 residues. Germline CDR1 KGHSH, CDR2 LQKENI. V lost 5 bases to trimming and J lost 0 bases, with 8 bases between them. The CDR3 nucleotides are TGTGCCAGCTCAGTGGGGAGCTCCTACAATGAGCAGTTCTTC. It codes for CASSVGSSYNEQFF. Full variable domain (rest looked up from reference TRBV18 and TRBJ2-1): NAGVMQNPRHLVRRRGQEARLRCSPMKGHSHVYWYRQLPEEGLKFMVYLQKENIIDESGMPKERFSAEFPKEGPSILRIQQVVRGDSAAYFCASSVGSSYNEQFFGPGTRLTVL.

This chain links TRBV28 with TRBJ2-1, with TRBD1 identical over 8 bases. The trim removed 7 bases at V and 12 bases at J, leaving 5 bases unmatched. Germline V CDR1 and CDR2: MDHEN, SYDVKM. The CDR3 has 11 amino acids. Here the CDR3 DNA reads TGTGCCAGCACCACGGGACAGGCGCAGTTCTTC. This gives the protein CASTTGQAQFF.

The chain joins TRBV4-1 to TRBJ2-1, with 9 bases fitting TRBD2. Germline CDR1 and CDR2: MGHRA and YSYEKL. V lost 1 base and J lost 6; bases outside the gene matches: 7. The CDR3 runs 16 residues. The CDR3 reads CASSQGGELAGNEQFF. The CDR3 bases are TGCGCCAGCAGCCAAGGTGGCGAACTAGCGGGCAATGAGCAGTTCTTC.

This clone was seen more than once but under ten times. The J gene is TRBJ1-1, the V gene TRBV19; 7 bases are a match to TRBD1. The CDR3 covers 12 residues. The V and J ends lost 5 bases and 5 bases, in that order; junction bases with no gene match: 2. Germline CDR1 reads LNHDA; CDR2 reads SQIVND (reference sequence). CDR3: CASSSGGTEAFF. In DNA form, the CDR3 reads TGTGCCAGTAGTTCAGGGGGGACTGAAGCTTTCTTT.

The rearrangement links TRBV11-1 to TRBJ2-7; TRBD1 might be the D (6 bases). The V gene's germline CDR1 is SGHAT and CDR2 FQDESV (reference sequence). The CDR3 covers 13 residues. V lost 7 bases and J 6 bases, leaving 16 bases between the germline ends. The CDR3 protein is CASTAARRGEQYF. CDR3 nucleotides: TGTGCCAGCACCGCCGCCCGCAGGGGCGAGCAGTACTTC.

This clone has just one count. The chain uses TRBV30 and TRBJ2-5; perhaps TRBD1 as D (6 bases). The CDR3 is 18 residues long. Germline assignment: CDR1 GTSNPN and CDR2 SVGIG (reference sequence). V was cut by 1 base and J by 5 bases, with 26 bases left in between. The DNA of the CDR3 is TGTGCCTGGAGTGAGGCTTTACCCCAGACAGGCTCTGGGGAGACCCAGTACTTC. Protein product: CAWSEALPQTGSGETQYF. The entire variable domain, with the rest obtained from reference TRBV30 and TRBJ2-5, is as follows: SQTIHQWPATLVQPVGSPLSLECTVEGTSNPNLYWYRQAAGRGLQLLFYSVGIGQISSEVPQNLSASRPQDRQFILSSKKLLLSDSGFYLCAWSEALPQTGSGETQYFGPGTRLLVL.

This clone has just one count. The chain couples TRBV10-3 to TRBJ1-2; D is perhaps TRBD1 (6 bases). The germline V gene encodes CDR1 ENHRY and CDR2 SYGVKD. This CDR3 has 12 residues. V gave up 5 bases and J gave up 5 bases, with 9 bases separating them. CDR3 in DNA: TGTGCCATCAGTACAGGGACGTATGGCTACACCTTC. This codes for CAISTGTYGYTF.

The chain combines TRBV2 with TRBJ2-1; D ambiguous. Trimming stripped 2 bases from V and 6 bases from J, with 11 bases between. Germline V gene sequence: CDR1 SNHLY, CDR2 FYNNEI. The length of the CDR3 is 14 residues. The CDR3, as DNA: TGTGCCAGCAGTGAACGTCAGGCTACCAATGAGCAGTTCTTC. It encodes CASSERQATNEQFF.

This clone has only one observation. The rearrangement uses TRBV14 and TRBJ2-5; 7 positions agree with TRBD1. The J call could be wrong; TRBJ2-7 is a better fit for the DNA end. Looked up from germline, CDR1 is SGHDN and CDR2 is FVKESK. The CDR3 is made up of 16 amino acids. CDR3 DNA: TGTGCCAGCAGCCAAGACTGGAGACAGGGAACCTACGAGCAGTACTTC. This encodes CASSQDWRQGTYEQYF.

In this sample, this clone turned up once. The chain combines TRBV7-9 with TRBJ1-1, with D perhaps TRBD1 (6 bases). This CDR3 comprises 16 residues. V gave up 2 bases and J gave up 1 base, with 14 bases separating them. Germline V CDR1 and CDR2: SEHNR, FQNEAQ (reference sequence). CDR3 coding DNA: TGTGCCAGCAGCTTACTGCGGGGGGCGGCGAACACTGAAGCTTTCTTT. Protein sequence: CASSLLRGAANTEAFF.

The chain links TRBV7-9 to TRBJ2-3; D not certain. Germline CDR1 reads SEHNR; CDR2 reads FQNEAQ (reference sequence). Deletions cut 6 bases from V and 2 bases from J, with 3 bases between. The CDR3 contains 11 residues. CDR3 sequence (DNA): TGTGCCAGCAGGTACACAGATACGCAGTATTTT. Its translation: CASRYTDTQYF.

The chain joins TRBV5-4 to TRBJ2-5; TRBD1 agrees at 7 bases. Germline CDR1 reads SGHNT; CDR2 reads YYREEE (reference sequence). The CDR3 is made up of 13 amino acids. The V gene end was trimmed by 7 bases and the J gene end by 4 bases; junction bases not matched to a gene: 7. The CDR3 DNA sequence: TGTGCCAGCCGTCGACAGGGTCGAGAGACCCAGTACTTC. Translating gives CASRRQGRETQYF.

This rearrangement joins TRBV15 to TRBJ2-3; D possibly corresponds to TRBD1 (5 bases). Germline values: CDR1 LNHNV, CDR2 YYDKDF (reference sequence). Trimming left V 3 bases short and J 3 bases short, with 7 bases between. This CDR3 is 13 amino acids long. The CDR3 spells CATSRPGTDTQYF. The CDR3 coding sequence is TGTGCCACCAGCAGGCCAGGGACAGATACGCAGTATTTT. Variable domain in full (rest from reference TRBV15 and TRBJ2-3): DAMVIQNPRYQVTQFGKPVTLSCSQTLNHNVMYWYQQKSSQAPKLLFHYYDKDFNNEADTPDNFQSRRPNTSFCFLDIRSPGLGDTAMYLCATSRPGTDTQYFGPGTRLTVL.

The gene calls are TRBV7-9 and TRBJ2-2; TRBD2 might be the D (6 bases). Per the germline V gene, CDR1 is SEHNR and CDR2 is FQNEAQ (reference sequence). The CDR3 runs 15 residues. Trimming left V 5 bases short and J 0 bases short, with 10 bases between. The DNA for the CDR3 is TGTGCCAGCAGCCCCGGGGGTACGAACACCGGGGAGCTGTTTTTT. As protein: CASSPGGTNTGELFF.

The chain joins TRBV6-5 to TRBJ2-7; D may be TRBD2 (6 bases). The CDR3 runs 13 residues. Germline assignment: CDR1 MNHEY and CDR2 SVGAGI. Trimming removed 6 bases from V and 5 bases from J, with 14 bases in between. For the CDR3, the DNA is TGTGCCAGCAGCGACGGGGGTGGGGACGAGCAGTACTTC. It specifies CASSDGGGDEQYF.